This T cell receptor beta chain was profiled in a study of blood T cell repertoires in COVID-19. Germline CDR1 LNHDA, CDR2 SQIVND (reference sequence). This CDR3 spans 13 amino acids. The V end was cut by 4 bases, the J end by 7 bases, with 13 bases between. Using immunoSEQ multiplex PCR, the repertoire was profiled, and TCRdb retains in-frame clones only, with some absent. The sample includes 200,000 to 250,000 clones, roughly 90% of them seen just once. This clone came up a few times. The TCR was taken from a man in his sixties with acute or convalescent COVID-19. Sequencing was done on a sample of peripheral blood. The rearrangement links TRBV19 to TRBJ2-5, with D hard to call. CDR3 nucleotides: TGTGCCAGTAGTAGAGGCAAAGTGGGGACCCAGTACTTC. It translates to CASSRGKVGTQYF.